Listed below are T cell receptor beta chains from one sample, sequenced in a study of blood T cell repertoires in COVID-19. Generated by immunoSEQ multiplex PCR, the TCRdb table keeps only in-frame clones and is missing some. This sample has 120,000 or so clones, with 75% to 85% found just once. The sequenced sample was peripheral blood. These TCRs come from a woman aged 55-69 years with acute or convalescent COVID-19. Each CDR3 is given with its conserved first and last residue. D genes are given only for firm matches. Rows give clone size only sometimes, using once, few, many, or a class for an expanded clone.

V gene	J gene	clone size	D gene	CDR3 protein	CDR3 DNA
TRBV5-1	TRBJ1-3	.	.	CASGRGQASGNTIYF	TGCGCCAGCGGGAGGGGCCAAGCCTCTGGAAACACCATATATTTT
TRBV5-8	TRBJ1-2	.	.	CASSLRGSYGYTF	TGTGCCAGCAGCTTGAGGGGGAGCTATGGCTACACCTTC
TRBV5-1	TRBJ2-7	.	.	CASSLSRVETYEQYF	TGCGCCAGCAGCTTGTCCAGGGTAGAAACCTACGAGCAGTACTTC
TRBV5-4	TRBJ2-4	.	.	CASSSRTEIAKNIQYF	TGTGCCAGCAGCTCCCGGACAGAAATAGCCAAAAACATTCAGTACTTC
TRBV19	TRBJ2-2	.	.	CASSTRTDTGELFF	TGTGCCAGTAGTACCCGGACTGATACCGGGGAGCTGTTTTTT
TRBV7-3	TRBJ1-3	.	.	CASSLSPGQPGNTIYF	TGTGCCAGCAGCTTATCCCCGGGTCAGCCTGGAAACACCATATATTTT
TRBV6-1	TRBJ1-5	.	.	CASSESRAERQPQHF	TGTGCCAGCAGTGAGAGCAGGGCGGAACGGCAGCCCCAGCATTTT
TRBV6-1	TRBJ1-5	.	.	CASSEMGGSEPQHF	TGTGCCAGCAGTGAAATGGGGGGATCGGAGCCCCAGCATTTT
TRBV18	TRBJ2-2	few	.	CASSPQADYNTGELFF	TGTGCCAGCTCACCACAGGCGGACTATAACACCGGGGAGCTGTTTTTT
TRBV4-2	TRBJ2-7	few	.	CASSPDTAYEQYF	TGTGCCAGCAGCCCCGACACTGCCTACGAGCAGTACTTC
TRBV30	TRBJ1-6	.	.	CAWSPTEYNSPLHF	TGTGCCTGGAGTCCAACAGAGTATAATTCACCCCTCCACTTT
TRBV11-2	TRBJ2-5	.	.	CASSWPQETQYF	TGTGCCAGCAGCTGGCCTCAAGAGACCCAGTACTTC
TRBV9	TRBJ1-2	.	TRBD1	CASSVDHGGGGDGYTF	TGTGCCAGCAGCGTAGATCATGGAGGGGGCGGGGATGGCTACACCTTC
TRBV7-5	TRBJ1-2	.	.	CVRSQNGYTF	TGTGTCAGAAGTCAAAATGGCTACACCTTC
TRBV4-2	TRBJ1-6	.	.	CASSQEVGGNSPLHF	TGTGCCAGCAGCCAAGAGGTCGGCGGGAATTCACCCCTCCACTTT
TRBV7-8	TRBJ2-3	.	.	CASSQTRSTDTQYF	TGTGCCAGCAGCCAGACACGGAGCACAGATACGCAGTATTTT
TRBV2	TRBJ2-7	.	TRBD2	CASSELASGVYEQYF	TGTGCCAGCAGTGAATTGGCTAGCGGGGTGTACGAGCAGTACTTC
TRBV2	TRBJ1-2	once	.	CASSPQGNYGYTF	TGTGCCAGCAGTCCTCAGGGTAACTATGGCTACACCTTC
TRBV4-3	TRBJ2-7	.	.	CASSQDLESYEQYF	TGCGCCAGCAGCCAAGATCTGGAGAGCTACGAGCAGTACTTC
TRBV5-1	TRBJ2-7	few	TRBD1	CASSHGTGGPRRGEQYF	TGCGCCAGCAGCCACGGGACAGGGGGTCCCCGGAGGGGCGAGCAGTACTTC
TRBV5-4	TRBJ2-3	.	.	CASSLRQGSDTQYF	TGTGCCAGCAGCTTGAGGCAGGGATCAGATACGCAGTATTTT
TRBV21-1	TRBJ2-5	.	.	CASSILAGGETQYF	TGTGCCAGCAGCATACTAGCGGGGGGTGAGACCCAGTACTTC
TRBV9	TRBJ2-2	.	.	CASQQGNTGELFF	TGTGCCAGCCAACAGGGGAACACCGGGGAGCTGTTTTTT
TRBV27	TRBJ1-6	.	.	CASTQSHNSYNSPLHF	TGTGCCAGCACACAGAGTCACAACTCCTATAATTCACCCCTCCACTTT
TRBV6-2/TRBV6-3	TRBJ1-5	.	.	CASSYSTWEPQHF	TGTGCCAGCAGTTACTCGACTTGGGAGCCCCAGCATTTT
TRBV24-1	TRBJ2-1	.	TRBD2	CATSDLTSGGATNEQFF	TGTGCCACCAGTGATTTGACTAGCGGGGGGGCCACGAATGAGCAGTTCTTC
TRBV7-9	TRBJ1-4	.	.	CASSLRESTQNEKLFF	TGTGCCAGCAGCTTACGGGAGAGTACCCAGAATGAAAAACTGTTTTTT
TRBV6-5	TRBJ1-6	.	TRBD1	CASSRRTGDSPLHF	TGTGCCAGCAGTCGAAGGACAGGGGATTCACCCCTCCACTTT
TRBV24-1	TRBJ1-2	few	.	CATTPGRVTF	TGTGCCACTACTCCCGGGAGAGTTACCTTC
TRBV19	TRBJ1-3	.	TRBD1	CATLTGAGNTIYF	TGTGCCACACTTACAGGGGCTGGAAACACCATATATTTT
TRBV3-1/TRBV3-2	TRBJ2-3	.	.	CASEHTDTQYF	TGTGCCAGCGAGCACACAGATACGCAGTATTTT
TRBV3-1/TRBV3-2	TRBJ1-1	once	.	CASSRRGEVTEAFF	TGTGCCAGCAGCCGAAGGGGCGAGGTTACTGAAGCTTTCTTT
TRBV10-3	TRBJ1-2	.	TRBD1	CAISKGQGENYGYTF	TGTGCCATCAGCAAGGGACAGGGAGAGAACTATGGCTACACCTTC
TRBV7-2	TRBJ1-2	.	.	CASSPTLLANYGYTF	TGTGCCAGCAGCCCTACCCTACTTGCTAACTATGGCTACACCTTC
TRBV7-2	TRBJ2-3	.	.	CASSLEPSGSSTDTQYF	TGTGCCAGCAGCTTAGAGCCCTCAGGTTCTAGCACAGATACGCAGTATTTT
TRBV29-1	TRBJ1-5	.	.	CSVGQLDQPQHF	TGCAGCGTCGGACAGCTCGATCAGCCCCAGCATTTT
TRBV2	TRBJ1-6	.	.	CASRDILSPLHF	TGTGCCTCGAGGGACATTCTCTCACCCCTCCACTTT
TRBV4-2	TRBJ1-1	.	.	CASRTGHLNTEAFF	TGTGCCAGCAGAACGGGACACCTCAACACTGAAGCTTTCTTT
TRBV7-8	TRBJ2-5	.	TRBD1	CASSNHRDRVGETQYF	TGTGCCAGCAGCAACCACCGGGACAGGGTGGGGGAGACCCAGTACTTC
TRBV5-1	TRBJ2-5	.	TRBD2	CASSDPSGGAEETQYF	TGCGCCAGCAGCGACCCTAGCGGGGGGGCCGAGGAGACCCAGTACTTC
TRBV30	TRBJ2-2	.	TRBD2	CAYRGTSVTGELFF	TGTGCCTACCGGGGGACTAGCGTCACCGGGGAGCTGTTTTTT
TRBV7-3	TRBJ1-1	.	.	CASSLTVNTEAFF	TGTGCCAGCAGCTTGACAGTGAACACTGAAGCTTTCTTT
TRBV7-2	TRBJ1-1	.	.	CASSFPSGLNTEAFF	TGTGCCAGCAGCTTCCCCAGTGGCTTGAACACTGAAGCTTTCTTT
TRBV6-5	TRBJ2-7	.	.	CASGGAVYEQYF	TGTGCCAGCGGGGGGGCAGTCTACGAGCAGTACTTC
TRBV28	TRBJ2-1	.	TRBD2	CASSFAGGRSEQFF	TGTGCCAGCAGTTTTGCGGGGGGCCGATCTGAGCAGTTCTTC